The next 4 T cell receptor beta chains were all read from a single sample in a study of blood T cell repertoires in COVID-19. The method was immunoSEQ multiplex PCR; TCRdb's version includes in-frame clones alone and lacks a portion of them. The sample lists approximately 440,000 clones, approximately 88% seen once, with around an eighth in the top ten. Material for sequencing was peripheral blood. Source of these receptors: a woman aged 45-65 years with COVID-19, enrolled during active disease.

The chain uses TRBV19 and TRBJ2-6; 7 nucleotides line up with TRBD1. V shed 3 bases and J 1 base; nucleotides not matched to a gene: 9. In germline, CDR1 is LNHDA, CDR2 SQIVND (reference sequence). This CDR3 has 18 amino acids. CDR3 nucleotides: TGTGCCAGTAGTATCAGCAGGGGGAAGGCATCTGGGGCCAACGTCCTGACTTTC. Protein product: CASSISRGKASGANVLTF.

The sample holds one count of this clone. The CDR3 DNA sequence: TGTGCCAGCAGCCACGTATACGGCACTGAAGCTTTCTTT. It codes for CASSHVYGTEAFF. This chain links TRBV16 with TRBJ1-1; D not resolved. This CDR3 spans 13 amino acids. V shed 3 bases and J shed 4 bases, with 9 bases lying between them. CDR1 is KGHSY, CDR2 FQNENV, per germline.

The V call is TRBV15, the J call TRBJ2-2; a weak D match, TRBD1 (6 bases). This CDR3 spans 16 amino acids. The V and J ends lost 7 bases and 4 bases respectively, with 19 bases between them. Germline V gene data show CDR1 as LNHNV and CDR2 as YYDKDF (reference sequence). The CDR3 loop reads CATTPDSETLTGELFF. CDR3 coding DNA: TGTGCCACCACCCCGGACAGCGAGACCCTCACCGGGGAGCTGTTTTTT.

The rearrangement joins TRBV11-3 to TRBJ2-7; 7 nucleotides line up with TRBD2. The V gene's germline CDR1 is SGHNT and CDR2 YENEEA. V was pared by 5 bases and J by 10 bases, with 11 bases of the junction left unmatched. CDR3 length: 13 residues. CDR3 protein: CASSAGRVEQQYF. The CDR3 DNA follows: TGTGCCAGCAGCGCGGGGAGGGTTGAGCAACAGTACTTC.